The clone carrying this TCR beta chain was counted between two and nine times. Investigators prepared the TCR beta libraries by applying iRepertoire HTBI primers and Arm-PCR of CDR3 regions. Via MiXCR, TCRdb re-called the multiplex PCR reads, giving one row per CDR3 protein. The sample comprises a few hundred thousand distinct CDR3 sequences, 23% of which are singletons, and roughly 28% rests with the top ten. Time point denoted: persistent/refractory GD, antithyroid drugs over 5 years with positive TRAb. RNA from PBMCs was the source of the TCR library. In Xi'an, China, an endocrinology department was the source of patients. An approximately 10-milliliter sample of peripheral blood was drawn into EDTA tubes. CDR3 size: 15 residues. Germline assignment: CDR1 LGHNA and CDR2 YNFKEQ. V was clipped by 4 bases and J by 6 bases; unmatched bases: 7. The data were obtained in a study of regulatory T cells in long-lasting Graves disease.

The V call is TRBV4-2, the J call TRBJ1-4, with TRBD1 matching over 8 bases. The receptor was derived from a female donor with Graves disease. This specimen consisted of peripheral blood mononuclear cells (PBMCs), obtained when the disease was refractory, from a patient treated with antithyroid drugs. CDR3 amino acids: CASSPNRGNDEKLFF. In DNA form, the CDR3 reads TGTGCCAGCAGCCCGAACAGGGGGAACGATGAAAAACTGTTTTTT.